A single sample gave rise to the 18 T cell receptor beta chains below, sequenced in a study of post-analysis software for immune sequencing data. Study-wide points: Four or five TRBV segments, including TRBV5-6, TRBV5-1 and TRBV20-1, were more frequent in patients than controls.

Their target antigens are unknown. Unique molecular identifiers were carried by the TCR beta cDNA libraries. TCRdb used MiXCR to reprocess the PCR reads, holding one entry per CDR3 protein. Of around 500,000 distinct CDR3 sequences detected, 30% to 40% appear once; the ten largest clones hold about 5.6%. Input material: blood. The source is a girl under 18 with multiple sclerosis.

This chain joins TRBV15 and TRBJ1-1; D unresolved. From germline, CDR1 is LNHNV and CDR2 YYDKDF (reference sequence). The CDR3 consists of 16 residues. V lost 0 bases and J lost 0, with 11 bases in between. The CDR3 DNA is TGTGCCACCAGCAGAGATTTCGGTGCAATGAACACTGAAGCTTTCTTT. Protein product: CATSRDFGAMNTEAFF. The whole variable domain, remainder taken from reference TRBV15 and TRBJ1-1, is DAMVIQNPRYQVTQFGKPVTLSCSQTLNHNVMYWYQQKSSQAPKLLFHYYDKDFNNEADTPDNFQSRRPNTSFCFLDIRSPGLGDTAMYLCATSRDFGAMNTEAFFGQGTRLTVV.

V gene TRBV5-5 combines with J gene TRBJ2-7; a possible D gene is TRBD1 (6 bases). V was clipped by 3 bases and J by 4 bases, with 20 bases between them. The germline CDR1 and CDR2 sequences are SGHKS and YYEKEE (reference sequence). The CDR3 length is 16 residues. The CDR3 DNA is TGTGCCAGCAGCTACACCGGTCAGGGGCTCTCATACGAGCAGTACTTC. This codes for CASSYTGQGLSYEQYF.

The sample holds a few counts of this clonotype. The chain employs TRBV20-1 and TRBJ1-2, with D uncertain. Trimming removed 6 bases from V and 0 bases from J, with 11 bases in between. The CDR3 spans 13 residues. Germline loops: CDR1 DFQATT, CDR2 SNEGSKA (reference sequence). The CDR3 loop reads CSASAEANYGYTF. The CDR3 DNA follows: TGCAGTGCCTCAGCAGAAGCTAACTATGGCTACACCTTC.

The chain is built from TRBV29-1 and TRBJ2-3; TRBD2 might be the D (6 bases). The CDR3 runs to 14 residues. V lost 3 bases and J lost 9, with 19 bases in between. The germline gives CDR1 SQVTM, CDR2 ANQGSEA. The CDR3 DNA is TGCAGCGTTGAGGGGGGTTTTGGTCAGATGACGCAGTATTTT. It is translated as CSVEGGFGQMTQYF.

Turning to this clonotype: A junction end diverges from the germline sequence, so it may reflect a read error. The chain joins TRBV6-1 to TRBJ2-7; 8 bases agree with TRBD1. The CDR3 runs to 16 residues. Germline CDR1 MNHNS, CDR2 SASEGT. CDR3 coding DNA: TGTGCCAGCAGCCCGGAACAGGGGGACCTATACTACGAGCAATACTTC. Translating it yields CASSPEQGDLYYEQYF.

This clonotype was seen only a few times. This sequence joins TRBV10-3 and TRBJ1-1; D may be TRBD1 (5 bases). Germline lookup yields CDR1 ENHRY and CDR2 SYGVKD. The CDR3 spans 13 residues. Between the trimmed V and J ends, which lost 0 bases and 11 bases, there was a span of 13 bases. The CDR3 loop is CAISESRRAAAFF. In DNA form, the CDR3 reads TGTGCCATCAGTGAGTCCCGCAGGGCTGCGGCTTTCTTT.

This clonotype has just a few counts. The genes are TRBV6-5 and TRBJ1-2; the D gene is possibly TRBD1 (6 bases). The ends were cut back, 10 bases at V and 8 bases at J, with 20 bases in the middle. Germline loops: CDR1 MNHEY, CDR2 SVGAGI. The CDR3 sequence is 13 residues long. The DNA of the CDR3 is TGTGCCACCGCTAATACAGGGCCTGGGGGCTACACCTTC. Translated, it gives CATANTGPGGYTF.

This clonotype appeared a few times. This chain joins TRBV20-1 and TRBJ2-7; D is tentatively TRBD1 or TRBD2 (6 bases each). The germline CDR1 and CDR2 sequences are DFQATT and SNEGSKA (reference sequence). Trimming took off 5 bases at V and 2 bases at J, with 16 bases between the two ends. This CDR3 region has 14 residues. CDR3 loop: CSADGGRATYEQYF. In nucleotides, the CDR3 is TGCAGTGCTGACGGGGGCAGGGCTACCTACGAGCAGTACTTC.

The chain couples TRBV6-6 to TRBJ2-7; D unclear. Trimming removed 6 bases at V and 5 bases at J, with 20 bases between. Looked up from germline, CDR1 is MNHNY and CDR2 is SVGAGI (reference sequence). CDR3 size: 15 residues. The CDR3 is CASSPLFKATHEQYF. CDR3 nucleotides: TGTGCCAGCAGCCCCCTCTTTAAGGCCACCCACGAGCAGTACTTC.

The chain couples TRBV7-2 to TRBJ2-1; D could derive from TRBD1 or TRBD2 (5 bases each). This CDR3 contains 15 residues. V lost 0 bases to trimming and J lost 6 bases, with 12 bases between them. The germline gives CDR1 SGHTA, CDR2 FQGNSA. CDR3 residues: CASSLAQRGLNEQFF. CDR3 DNA sequence: TGTGCCAGCAGCTTAGCCCAGAGGGGTCTCAATGAGCAGTTCTTC.

In this sample, this clonotype turned up a few times. The chain employs TRBV7-9 and TRBJ1-2, with D perhaps matching TRBD1 (5 bases). Germline CDR1 SEHNR, CDR2 FQNEAQ (reference sequence). Trimming removed 1 base from V and 6 bases from J, with 9 bases in between. The CDR3 covers 13 residues. CDR3 nucleotides: TGTGCCAGCAGCTTAGTCGGGGGAGATGGCTACACCTTC. It yields the protein CASSLVGGDGYTF.

V usage is TRBV10-3 and J usage is TRBJ2-1; D remains unclear. V gave up 2 bases and J gave up 5 bases, with 25 bases separating them. Per germline, CDR1 ENHRY and CDR2 SYGVKD. The CDR3 is 19 amino acids. CDR3 sequence reads: CAISEPTQQGRAANNEQFF. The CDR3 bases are TGTGCCATCAGTGAGCCCACCCAGCAAGGTAGGGCCGCAAACAATGAGCAGTTCTTC.

Many counts were recorded for this clonotype. The rearrangement links TRBV6-5 to TRBJ2-5, with TRBD1 matching over 7 bases. This CDR3 has 15 amino acids. V was pared by 2 bases and J by 1 base, with 4 bases of the junction left unmatched. Germline CDR1 reads MNHEY; CDR2 reads SVGAGI. The CDR3 DNA is TGTGCCAGCAGTTACCTTGGGACAGCCCAAGAGACCCAGTACTTC. It encodes CASSYLGTAQETQYF.

The chain joins TRBV20-1 to TRBJ1-1; D is possibly TRBD1 (6 bases). This CDR3 has 13 residues. Germline CDR1 DFQATT, CDR2 SNEGSKA (reference sequence). Trimming stripped 6 bases from V and 3 bases from J, with 14 bases between. The CDR3 nucleotides are TGCAGTGCCCGGGATGCAGGGGACACTGAAGCTTTCTTT. Protein sequence: CSARDAGDTEAFF.

The genes are TRBV20-1 and TRBJ2-7, with 7 bases fitting TRBD1. J lost 7 bases, V lost 0 bases, and 9 bases had no gene match. CDR3 length equals 14 residues. The germline V gene encodes CDR1 DFQATT and CDR2 SNEGSKA (reference sequence). The CDR3 region has the DNA TGCAGTGCTAGAGACATAGGGACAGACAAAGAGCAGTACTTC. This sequence encodes CSARDIGTDKEQYF.

This clonotype has just a few counts. The chain has TRBV4-1 and TRBJ1-2; 11 bases line up with TRBD1. The CDR3 sequence is 14 residues long. Losses at the gene ends were 1 base for V and 8 bases for J; bases not matched to a gene: 3. Looked up from germline, CDR1 is MGHRA and CDR2 is YSYEKL. The CDR3: CASSQAGQGGGYTF. CDR3 nucleotide sequence: TGCGCCAGCAGCCAAGCGGGACAGGGGGGGGGCTACACCTTC.

This clonotype showed up just a few times. J is TRBJ1-5 and V is TRBV5-5; perhaps TRBD1 as D (5 bases). The CDR3 consists of 14 residues. Per germline, CDR1 SGHKS and CDR2 YYEKEE (reference sequence). V lost 1 base and J 6 bases, leaving 11 bases between the germline ends. The CDR3 sequence is CASSLRGGGQPQHF. CDR3 sequence (DNA): TGTGCCAGCAGCTTGAGGGGCGGCGGTCAGCCCCAGCATTTT.

This clonotype showed up just a few times. The gene calls are TRBV20-1 and TRBJ2-3; TRBD2 matches at 8 bases. Germline CDR1 reads DFQATT; CDR2 reads SNEGSKA (reference sequence). V was clipped by 5 bases and J by 2 bases; unmatched bases: 9. The CDR3 extends over 15 amino acids. The CDR3 is CSAPQLADYTDTQYF. In DNA, the CDR3 is TGCAGTGCTCCACAACTAGCGGACTACACAGATACGCAGTATTTT.